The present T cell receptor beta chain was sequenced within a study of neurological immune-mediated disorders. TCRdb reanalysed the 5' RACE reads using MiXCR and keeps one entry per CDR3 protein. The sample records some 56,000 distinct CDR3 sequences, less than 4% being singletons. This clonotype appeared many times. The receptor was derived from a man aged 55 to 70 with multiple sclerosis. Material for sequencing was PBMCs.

The CDR3 loop is CASSLRVRGKNIQYF. The CDR3 nucleotides read TGCGCCAGCAGCCTCCGAGTTCGGGGCAAAAACATTCAGTACTTC. The chain uses TRBV5-1 and TRBJ2-4; D is possibly TRBD2 (5 bases). V lost 4 bases and J lost 3, with 14 bases in between. CDR1 and CDR2 from the germline V gene are SGHRS and YFSETQ. This CDR3 contains 15 residues.